This entry describes one T cell receptor (beta chain). This CDR3 has 14 residues. CDR1 is ENHRY, CDR2 SYGVKD, per germline. Losses at the gene ends were 6 bases for V and 9 bases for J; bases not matched to a gene: 6. Authors' data handling: Amplified reference gene primers provided the basis for estimating nucleated cell counts. TCRdb's table, derived via immunoSEQ multiplex PCR, lists solely in-frame clones and lacks some. The V and J calls and clone size are taken from that table; D and trimming were inferred from the DNA. Of fewer than 200,000 clones in the sample, over 65% were seen once. This specimen belongs to a study of blood T cell repertoires in COVID-19. Across the study: COVID-19 samples, acute and convalescent, were from the United States, Italy and Spain. The cDNA or gDNA used as material had been derived from T cells, B-cell-depleted T cells, or PBMCs.

The rearrangement uses TRBV10-3 and TRBJ1-6; 9 bases are shared with TRBD1. Sequenced input: peripheral blood. The clonotype was recovered from a man in his sixties with acute or convalescent COVID-19. CDR3 residues: CAISKGQGVSPLHF. As DNA, the CDR3 is TGTGCCATCAGCAAGGGACAGGGAGTTTCACCCCTCCACTTT.